This TCR beta chain was observed in a study of T-cell memory formation after mild COVID-19. Study-level points and caveats: A subset of responding clones appeared in pre-infection memory, suggesting cross-reactive memory joined. Clones shrinking between day 15 and 85 showed a balanced CD4/CD8 split, and those that grew later tilted toward CD4+. Mainly CM and EM harbored the contracting CD4+ clones; mainly EMRA harbored the CD8+ ones.

TCRdb called the 5' RACE reads again in MiXCR, with one record for every CDR3 protein. This table holds roughly 450,000 distinct CDR3 sequences, about 18% found once. The length of the CDR3 is 15 residues. Germline-derived CDR1 and CDR2 are SGHRS and YFSETQ. Trimming took off 4 bases at V and 4 bases at J, with 14 bases between the two ends. This clonotype was picked up a small number of times. Its matching antigen is unknown. The source of this sequence is an adult woman who had mild COVID-19 (a few samples of this study predate the infection). Cell type and time point are not known. The sample was PBMCs or a T cell subset sorted from them (not recorded which). This chain uses TRBV5-1 with TRBJ2-2; D is possibly TRBD1 or TRBD2 (5 bases each). For the CDR3, the DNA is TGCGCCAGCAGCCTGCAGGGACCGGGCACCGGGGAGCTGTTTTTT. Translated: CASSLQGPGTGELFF. Complete variable domain (other parts from reference TRBV5-1 and TRBJ2-2): KAGVTQTPRYLIKTRGQQVTLSCSPISGHRSVSWYQQTPGQGLQFLFEYFSETQRNKGNFPGRFSGRQFSNSRSEMNVSTLELGDSALYLCASSLQGPGTGELFFGEGSRLTVL.